These T cell receptor beta chains were read from a single sample in a study of T cells in Graves' hyperthyroidism and ophthalmopathy. TCRdb re-derived calls from the multiplex PCR reads in MiXCR, one entry per CDR3 protein. Counted here are 370,000 or so distinct CDR3 sequences, around 16% occurring once; the ten biggest clones make up about a quarter. Sequenced: blood. The source of these receptors is a young woman with Graves' hyperthyroidism that later progressed to Graves' ophthalmopathy. Both conserved end residues are part of each CDR3. D genes are given only for firm matches. Rows give clone size only sometimes, using once, few, many, or a class for an expanded clone.

clone_size,v_call,j_call,d_call,cdr3_nt,cdr3_aa
few,TRBV20-1,TRBJ2-3,TRBD2,TGCAGTGCTAAACCGGGACTAGGGACATCTACGCAGTATTTT,CSAKPGLGTSTQYF
many,TRBV6-1,TRBJ2-7,NA,TGTGCCAGCAGTGTGGAGTTTGTAGGCTACGAGCAGTACTTC,CASSVEFVGYEQYF
many,TRBV28,TRBJ2-1,TRBD2,TGTGCCAGCAGCTCTAGCGGGAGGAGCCGCAATGAGCAGTTCTTC,CASSSSGRSRNEQFF
many,TRBV20-1,TRBJ2-7,TRBD1,TGCAGTCCCCGGGACCGGGACAGGGTTACCTACGAGCAGTACTTC,CSPRDRDRVTYEQYF
once,TRBV2,TRBJ2-1,TRBD1,TGTGCCAGCAGTGCAGCCGGGACAGGGGAGAATGAGCAGTTCTTC,CASSAAGTGENEQFF
few,TRBV2,TRBJ2-1,TRBD2,TGTGCCAGCAGTGAATCAACCGGGACTAGCGGGACAAGTGGGTTCTTC,CASSESTGTSGTSGFF
NA,TRBV10-3,TRBJ2-3,NA,TGTGCCATCACTTCTGGAGGCTCAGATACGCAGTATTTT,CAITSGGSDTQYF
many,TRBV6-1,TRBJ1-2,NA,TGTGCCAGCATGGACGGGCGAATCGGCTACACCTTC,CASMDGRIGYTF
NA,TRBV20-1,TRBJ2-1,TRBD2,TGCAGTGCTGGGACTAGCGGGAGGGGGGCGGATGAGCAGTTCTTC,CSAGTSGRGADEQFF
NA,TRBV6-5,TRBJ2-2,TRBD2,TGTGCCAGCAGTTACCCTCCTACTAGCGACACCGGGGAGCTGTTTTTT,CASSYPPTSDTGELFF
NA,TRBV6-2/TRBV6-3,TRBJ2-1,TRBD1,TGTGCCAGCAGTTACTTGGCCTCACCCGGGACAGGGAATGAGCAGTTCTTC,CASSYLASPGTGNEQFF
many,TRBV5-5,TRBJ1-5,NA,TGTGCCAGCAGCTTGAGGGGGGGGCTCAATCAGCCCCAGCATTTT,CASSLRGGLNQPQHF
NA,TRBV9,TRBJ2-3,NA,TGTGCCAGCAGCGATCACCCCGGGGTCGGCACAGATACGCAGTATTTT,CASSDHPGVGTDTQYF
many,TRBV27,TRBJ1-2,NA,TGTGCCAGCAGTTCTTACAGGGTTAACTATGGCTACACCTTC,CASSSYRVNYGYTF
NA,TRBV20-1,TRBJ2-5,TRBD1,TGCAGTGCTAGCCCGGGCAGGGGGTCAATGGAGACCCAGTACTTC,CSASPGRGSMETQYF
few,TRBV6-1,TRBJ2-2,TRBD2,TGTGCCAGCTCCCCCGCGGGAGCCCCGAACACCGGGGAGCTGTTTTTT,CASSPAGAPNTGELFF
many,TRBV2,TRBJ2-3,NA,TGTGCCAGGGGCGACAGGACTAGCACAGATACGCAGTATTTT,CARGDRTSTDTQYF
few,TRBV7-2,TRBJ2-3,NA,TGTGCCAGCAGCTTGACCCGGGTTCGAGGAACAGATACGCAGTATTTT,CASSLTRVRGTDTQYF
many,TRBV20-1,TRBJ2-3,NA,TGCAGTGCTATCTTGATTTTCAGCGATACGCAGTATTTT,CSAILIFSDTQYF
many,TRBV28,TRBJ2-3,TRBD2,TGTGCCAGCAGTTTTGGCGGACTAGCGGGACTCACAGATACGCAGTATTTT,CASSFGGLAGLTDTQYF
few,TRBV6-1,TRBJ2-1,TRBD2,TGTGCCAGCAGTAAATCCGGGACTAGCGGGAGTCCCGTATACAATGAGCAGTTCTTC,CASSKSGTSGSPVYNEQFF
NA,TRBV2,TRBJ2-3,TRBD2,TGTGCCAGCAGCGACAGGGCCGGACTAGCGGGAGTATATACGCAGTATTTT,CASSDRAGLAGVYTQYF
few,TRBV28,TRBJ2-7,TRBD1,TGTGCCAGCAATCGACCGGGACAGGGGACTTACGAGCAGTACTTC,CASNRPGQGTYEQYF
NA,TRBV28,TRBJ2-7,TRBD2,TGTGCCAGCAGTTTATGGGTGACTAGCGGCTACAATGAGCAGTACTTC,CASSLWVTSGYNEQYF
many,TRBV3-1,TRBJ2-7,NA,TGTGCCAGCAGCCAACGTACCTACGAGCAGTACTTC,CASSQRTYEQYF
many,TRBV6-2/TRBV6-3,TRBJ2-5,NA,TGTGCCAGCAGTTCCCCACGAGAGACCCAGTACTTC,CASSSPRETQYF
many,TRBV13,TRBJ2-5,NA,TGTGCCAGCAGCTTTGAAGGGGGGGCGATTCAAGAGACCCAGTACTTC,CASSFEGGAIQETQYF
many,TRBV4-1,TRBJ1-2,TRBD1,TGCGCCAGCAGCCAAGACAACAGGGGGTACGGCTACACCTTC,CASSQDNRGYGYTF
NA,TRBV4-2,TRBJ2-1,TRBD2,TGTGCCAGCAGCCAGAGGACTAGCGGATACTCCTACAATGAGCAGTTCTTC,CASSQRTSGYSYNEQFF
many,TRBV7-9,TRBJ1-2,NA,TGTGCCAGCAGCCGCGCCAAGGCAGGGAACTATGGCTACACCTTC,CASSRAKAGNYGYTF
NA,TRBV12-3/TRBV12-4,TRBJ2-1,NA,TGTGCCAGCAGTTTAGTAGGGACGGGTCTGGCCTACAATGAGCAGTTCTTC,CASSLVGTGLAYNEQFF
NA,TRBV6-1,TRBJ2-1,TRBD2,TGTGCCAGCAGTCAGCGGGGTAGCTCCTACAATGAGCAGTTCTTC,CASSQRGSSYNEQFF
many,TRBV20-1,TRBJ1-1,NA,TGCAGTGGATTAGGGATGGGCCTGAACACTGAAGCTTTCTTT,CSGLGMGLNTEAFF
NA,TRBV29-1,TRBJ1-2,TRBD1,TGCAGCGCGACAGGGGGACAGGACTATGGCTACACCTTC,CSATGGQDYGYTF
many,TRBV30,TRBJ2-5,NA,TGTGCCTGGAGTGTAGCCCTGTTCCAGGTTCAGTACTTC,CAWSVALFQVQYF
many,TRBV27,TRBJ2-3,NA,TGTGCCAGCTGGAAGACAGATACGCAGTATTTT,CASWKTDTQYF
once,TRBV4-1,TRBJ2-5,NA,TGCGCCAGCAGCCAAGTACGGGTCGGACGGGGTCCAGAGACCCAGTACTTC,CASSQVRVGRGPETQYF
many,TRBV6-1,TRBJ2-1,TRBD2,TGTGCCCACCAAGTGGAGACTAGCGAACGCCGCTCCTACAATGAGCAGTTCTTC,CAHQVETSERRSYNEQFF
few,TRBV4-1,TRBJ1-4,TRBD1,TGCGCCAGCAGCTTACGGAGGACAGGGGCTAATGAAAAACTGTTTTTT,CASSLRRTGANEKLFF
many,TRBV20-1,TRBJ2-3,NA,TGCAGTGCTAGAGGCCCCCAGGCCCCTACGCAGTATTTT,CSARGPQAPTQYF
few,TRBV3-1,TRBJ2-1,TRBD2,TGTGCCAGCAGCCCCTTTAGACCCGGACTAGCTGCATCCTACAATGAGCAGTTCTTC,CASSPFRPGLAASYNEQFF
few,TRBV7-8,TRBJ2-5,NA,TGTGCCAGCAGCTTATCCGCCGGTAGTCTAGAGACCCAGTACTTC,CASSLSAGSLETQYF
many,TRBV18,TRBJ1-2,NA,TGTGCCAGCAGCCCCGAGGGGAACTATGGCTACACCTTC,CASSPEGNYGYTF
many,TRBV7-8,TRBJ1-5,NA,TGTGCCAGCAGCCCCGGCCTAGAGCCCCGCGGCAATCAGCCCCAGCATTTT,CASSPGLEPRGNQPQHF
few,TRBV20-1,TRBJ2-3,TRBD2,TGCAGTGCTAGAGATATTAGAGGGAGAGGCGGGAGTCATACAGATACGCAGTATTTT,CSARDIRGRGGSHTDTQYF
few,TRBV27,TRBJ2-7,TRBD1,TGTGCCAGCAGTTTCGGGGGGTCCGGGACAGGGGTGTACGAGCAGTACTTC,CASSFGGSGTGVYEQYF
NA,TRBV2,TRBJ2-5,NA,TGTGCCAGCAGAGTCCTAGAGACCCAGTACTTC,CASRVLETQYF
NA,TRBV2,TRBJ2-1,NA,TGTGCCAGCAGCCCCCATGGCGTCAATGAGCAGTTCTTC,CASSPHGVNEQFF
NA,TRBV28,TRBJ1-6,TRBD1,TGTGCCAGCAGTTTCGACAGGGGTGGTTCACCCCTCCACTTT,CASSFDRGGSPLHF
many,TRBV28,TRBJ2-5,NA,TGTGCCAGCTTACAATGGGGAGGGGGCCAAGAGACCCAGTACTTC,CASLQWGGGQETQYF
NA,TRBV28,TRBJ1-2,NA,TGTGCCAGCGATACCCAAGGGGCCTATGGCTACACCTTC,CASDTQGAYGYTF
many,TRBV28,TRBJ2-7,NA,TGTGCCAGCACCGCGGTCGGACGCGAGCAGTACTTC,CASTAVGREQYF
many,TRBV20-1,TRBJ1-3,NA,TGCAGTGCTTTCTCTGGAAACACCATATATTTT,CSAFSGNTIYF